This is a list of T cell receptor beta chains from one sample in a study of cytomegalovirus exposure and HLA in healthy donors. This table comes from immunoSEQ multiplex PCR, and its TCRdb copy is limited to in-frame clones, with some not included. The sample has approximately 160,000 clones, 86% seen once. The sample was PBMCs. Receptors were obtained from a woman in her twenties or thirties in good health and CMV-seronegative. The CDR3 runs from the conserved cysteine through the conserved F or W. The D gene is left open where the match is weak. Clone size is shown for a subset of rows, as once, few, many or a class of expanded clone.

clone_size: .; cdr3_length: 11; j_call: TRBJ2-1; d_call: .; v_call: TRBV5-1; cdr3_nt: TGCGCCAGCAGCCTCAACAATGAGCAGTTCTTC; cdr3_aa: CASSLNNEQFF
clone_size: .; cdr3_length: 12; j_call: TRBJ1-1; d_call: .; v_call: TRBV5-1; cdr3_nt: TGCGCCAGCAGCGCAGTAACAGGTGAAGCTTTCTTT; cdr3_aa: CASSAVTGEAFF
clone_size: .; cdr3_length: 13; j_call: TRBJ2-7; d_call: .; v_call: TRBV7-2; cdr3_nt: TGTGCCAGCAGCTTGGGGGGCAGCACCGAGCAGTACTTC; cdr3_aa: CASSLGGSTEQYF
clone_size: once; cdr3_length: 15; j_call: TRBJ2-7; d_call: .; v_call: TRBV7-9; cdr3_nt: TGTGCCAGCAGCTCGGAGGCCGGCAGTTCCTACGAGCAGTACTTC; cdr3_aa: CASSSEAGSSYEQYF
clone_size: .; cdr3_length: 12; j_call: TRBJ1-2; d_call: .; v_call: TRBV27; cdr3_nt: TGTGCCAGCAAATCCGGGGGCAATGGCTACACCTTC; cdr3_aa: CASKSGGNGYTF
clone_size: once; cdr3_length: 13; j_call: TRBJ2-7; d_call: .; v_call: TRBV7-6; cdr3_nt: TGTGCCAGCAGCCCGACAGAATCCTACGAGCAGTACTTC; cdr3_aa: CASSPTESYEQYF
clone_size: .; cdr3_length: 15; j_call: TRBJ1-2; d_call: .; v_call: TRBV9; cdr3_nt: TGTGCCAGCAGCCCGATGGGCGGGACACCATCAGGCTACACCTTC; cdr3_aa: CASSPMGGTPSGYTF
clone_size: .; cdr3_length: 9; j_call: TRBJ2-3; d_call: .; v_call: TRBV27; cdr3_nt: TGTGCCCACACAGATACGCAGTATTTT; cdr3_aa: CAHTDTQYF
clone_size: .; cdr3_length: 11; j_call: TRBJ1-1; d_call: .; v_call: TRBV5-6; cdr3_nt: TGTGCCAGCAGCTTTGACGGTGAAGCTTTCTTT; cdr3_aa: CASSFDGEAFF
clone_size: .; cdr3_length: 15; j_call: TRBJ2-7; d_call: .; v_call: TRBV6-6; cdr3_nt: TGTGCCAGCAGTGGCAGGGAAGAGGAAACGTACGAGCAGTACTTC; cdr3_aa: CASSGREEETYEQYF
clone_size: .; cdr3_length: 13; j_call: TRBJ1-2; d_call: .; v_call: TRBV13; cdr3_nt: TGTGCCAGCAGCTTCTTCAGAAACTATGGCTACACCTTC; cdr3_aa: CASSFFRNYGYTF
clone_size: .; cdr3_length: 14; j_call: TRBJ1-2; d_call: .; v_call: TRBV2; cdr3_nt: TGTGCCAGCAGTGGGCGCCTAGGGGACTATGGCTACACCTTC; cdr3_aa: CASSGRLGDYGYTF
clone_size: .; cdr3_length: 11; j_call: TRBJ2-5; d_call: TRBD2; v_call: TRBV28; cdr3_nt: TGTGCCTGTAGGACTAGCGGTTACCAGTACTTC; cdr3_aa: CACRTSGYQYF
clone_size: once; cdr3_length: 14; j_call: TRBJ1-5; d_call: .; v_call: TRBV21-1; cdr3_nt: TGTGCCAGCAGCTACAGGGGGGAGTATCAGCCCCAGCATTTT; cdr3_aa: CASSYRGEYQPQHF
clone_size: few; cdr3_length: 14; j_call: TRBJ1-1; d_call: TRBD1; v_call: TRBV10-3; cdr3_nt: TGTGCCACTCAGACAGGGACATTGAACACTGAAGCTTTCTTT; cdr3_aa: CATQTGTLNTEAFF
clone_size: .; cdr3_length: 17; j_call: TRBJ2-6; d_call: TRBD2; v_call: TRBV10-3; cdr3_nt: TGTGCCATCAGTCTACTAGCGGGGAACTCTGGGGCCAACGTCCTGACTTTC; cdr3_aa: CAISLLAGNSGANVLTF
clone_size: .; cdr3_length: 16; j_call: TRBJ1-2; d_call: .; v_call: TRBV5-1; cdr3_nt: TGCGCCAGCAGCTTGGGGGTGGGACACTCTAACTATGGCTACACCTTC; cdr3_aa: CASSLGVGHSNYGYTF
clone_size: .; cdr3_length: 13; j_call: TRBJ1-5; d_call: TRBD1; v_call: TRBV19; cdr3_nt: TGTGCCAGTAGTCGCGACAGGGAGCGGCCCCAGCATTTT; cdr3_aa: CASSRDRERPQHF
clone_size: few; cdr3_length: 13; j_call: TRBJ1-1; d_call: .; v_call: TRBV18; cdr3_nt: TGTGCCAGCTCACAGGGTGGGAACACTGAAGCTTTCTTT; cdr3_aa: CASSQGGNTEAFF
clone_size: once; cdr3_length: 16; j_call: TRBJ2-2; d_call: .; v_call: TRBV27; cdr3_nt: TGTGCCAGCAGTTCAATAGACAGGGAGGGCACCGGGGAGCTGTTTTTT; cdr3_aa: CASSSIDREGTGELFF
clone_size: .; cdr3_length: 14; j_call: TRBJ2-7; d_call: .; v_call: TRBV6-5; cdr3_nt: TGTGCCAGCAGTTACTTTGGTAGCTCCTACGAGCAGTACTTC; cdr3_aa: CASSYFGSSYEQYF
clone_size: .; cdr3_length: 12; j_call: TRBJ1-5; d_call: .; v_call: TRBV6-5; cdr3_nt: TGTGCCAGCAGTTACTCGGGGGGACCCCAGCATTTT; cdr3_aa: CASSYSGGPQHF
clone_size: medium-sized; cdr3_length: 14; j_call: TRBJ2-2; d_call: .; v_call: TRBV11-3; cdr3_nt: TGTGCCAGCAGCTTAGGGCTGTACACCGGGGAGCTGTTTTTT; cdr3_aa: CASSLGLYTGELFF
clone_size: .; cdr3_length: 15; j_call: TRBJ1-6; d_call: .; v_call: TRBV25-1; cdr3_nt: TGTGCCAGCAGTGACACAGGGTCCTATAATTCACCCCTCCACTTT; cdr3_aa: CASSDTGSYNSPLHF
clone_size: once; cdr3_length: 16; j_call: TRBJ1-4; d_call: TRBD1; v_call: TRBV5-1; cdr3_nt: TGCGCCAGCAGCCCCGACAGGGTGGGGGAGTATGAAAAACTGTTTTTT; cdr3_aa: CASSPDRVGEYEKLFF
clone_size: .; cdr3_length: 11; j_call: TRBJ1-2; d_call: .; v_call: TRBV4-2; cdr3_nt: TGTGCCAGCAGCCGCGAACGTGGCTACACCTTC; cdr3_aa: CASSRERGYTF